The T cell receptor (beta chain) under discussion was sequenced for a study of blood T cell repertoires in COVID-19. Here immunoSEQ multiplex PCR was the method, and the copy in TCRdb shows in-frame clones only, minus some. The sample has about half a million clones, 75% to 90% seen once; the top ten hold about 3%. This clonotype was sampled from a human donor in a cohort sampled during active COVID-19. Sequenced: peripheral blood.

This chain's CDR3 is CATSRDSGGQRYQETQYF. As DNA, the CDR3 is TGTGCCACCAGCAGAGATTCCGGAGGGCAGAGGTACCAAGAGACCCAGTACTTC. V is TRBV15 and J is TRBJ2-5, with D perhaps matching TRBD2 (6 bases). The CDR3 is made up of 18 amino acids. Germline V lookup: CDR1 LNHNV, CDR2 YYDKDF (reference sequence). Trimming removed 0 bases at V and 0 bases at J, with 17 bases between.